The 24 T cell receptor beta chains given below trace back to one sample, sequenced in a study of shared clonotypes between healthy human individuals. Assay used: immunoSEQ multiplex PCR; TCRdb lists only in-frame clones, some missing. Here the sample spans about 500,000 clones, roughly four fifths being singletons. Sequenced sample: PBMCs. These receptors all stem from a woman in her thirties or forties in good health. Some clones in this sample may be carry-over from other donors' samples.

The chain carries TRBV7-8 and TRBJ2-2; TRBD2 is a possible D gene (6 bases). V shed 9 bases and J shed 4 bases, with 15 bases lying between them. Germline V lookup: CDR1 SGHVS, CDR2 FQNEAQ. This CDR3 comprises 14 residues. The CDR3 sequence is CASDGGTPTGELFF. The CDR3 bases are TGTGCCAGTGACGGGGGAACCCCCACCGGGGAGCTGTTTTTT.

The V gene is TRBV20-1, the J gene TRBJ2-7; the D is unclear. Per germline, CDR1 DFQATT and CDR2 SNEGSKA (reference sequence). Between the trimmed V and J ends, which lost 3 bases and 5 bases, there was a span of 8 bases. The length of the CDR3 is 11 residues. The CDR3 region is CSARGWNEQYF. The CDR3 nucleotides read TGCAGTGCTAGGGGATGGAACGAGCAGTACTTC.

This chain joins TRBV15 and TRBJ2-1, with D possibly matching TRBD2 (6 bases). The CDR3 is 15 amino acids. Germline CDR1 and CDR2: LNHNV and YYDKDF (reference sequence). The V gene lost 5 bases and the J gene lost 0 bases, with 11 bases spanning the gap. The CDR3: CATSLSGHSYNEQFF. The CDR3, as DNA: TGTGCCACCAGCCTCAGCGGGCACTCCTACAATGAGCAGTTCTTC. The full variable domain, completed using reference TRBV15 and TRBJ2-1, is DAMVIQNPRYQVTQFGKPVTLSCSQTLNHNVMYWYQQKSSQAPKLLFHYYDKDFNNEADTPDNFQSRRPNTSFCFLDIRSPGLGDTAMYLCATSLSGHSYNEQFFGPGTRLTVL.

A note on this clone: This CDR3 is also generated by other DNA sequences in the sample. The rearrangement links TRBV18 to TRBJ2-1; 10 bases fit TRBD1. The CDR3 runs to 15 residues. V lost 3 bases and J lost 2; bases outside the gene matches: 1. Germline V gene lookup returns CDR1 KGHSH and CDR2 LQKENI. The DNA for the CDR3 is TGTGCCAGCTCACCTGGACAGGGGGCCTACAATGAGCAGTTCTTC. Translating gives CASSPGQGAYNEQFF.

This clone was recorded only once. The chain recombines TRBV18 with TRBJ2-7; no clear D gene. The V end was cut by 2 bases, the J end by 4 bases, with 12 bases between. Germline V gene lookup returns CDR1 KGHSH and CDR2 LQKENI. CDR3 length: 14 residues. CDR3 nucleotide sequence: TGTGCCAGCTCACCAGGCAGTAGGCGTTACGAGCAGTACTTC. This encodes CASSPGSRRYEQYF. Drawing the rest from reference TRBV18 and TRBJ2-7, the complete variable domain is NAGVMQNPRHLVRRRGQEARLRCSPMKGHSHVYWYRQLPEEGLKFMVYLQKENIIDESGMPKERFSAEFPKEGPSILRIQQVVRGDSAAYFCASSPGSRRYEQYFGPGTRLTVT.

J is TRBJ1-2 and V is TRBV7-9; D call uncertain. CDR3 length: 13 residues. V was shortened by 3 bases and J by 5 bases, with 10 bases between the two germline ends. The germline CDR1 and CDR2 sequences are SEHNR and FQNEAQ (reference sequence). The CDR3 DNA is TGTGCCAGCAGCTTTACAGCGGAGTATGGCTACACCTTC. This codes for CASSFTAEYGYTF.

The CDR3 region is CASSSAGQGGADTQYF. The CDR3 coding sequence is TGTGCCAGCTCGAGCGCGGGGCAGGGGGGTGCAGATACGCAGTATTTT. The V call is TRBV9, the J call TRBJ2-3, with D maybe TRBD1 (7 bases). CDR1 and CDR2 from the germline V gene are SGDLS and YYNGEE. CDR3 length: 16 amino acids. Trimming took off 7 bases at V and 4 bases at J, with 22 bases between the two ends.

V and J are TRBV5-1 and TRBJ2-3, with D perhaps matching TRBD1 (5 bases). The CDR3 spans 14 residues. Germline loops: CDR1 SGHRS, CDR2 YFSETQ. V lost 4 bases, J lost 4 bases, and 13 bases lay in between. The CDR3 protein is CASSVSLGADTQYF. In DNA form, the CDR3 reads TGCGCCAGCAGCGTCAGTTTAGGGGCAGATACGCAGTATTTT. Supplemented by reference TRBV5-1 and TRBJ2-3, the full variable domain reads KAGVTQTPRYLIKTRGQQVTLSCSPISGHRSVSWYQQTPGQGLQFLFEYFSETQRNKGNFPGRFSGRQFSNSRSEMNVSTLELGDSALYLCASSVSLGADTQYFGPGTRLTVL.

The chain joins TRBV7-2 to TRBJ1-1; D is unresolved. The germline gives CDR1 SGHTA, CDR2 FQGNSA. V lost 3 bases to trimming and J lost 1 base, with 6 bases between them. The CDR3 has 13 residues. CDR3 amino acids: CASSFTENTEAFF. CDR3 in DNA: TGTGCCAGCAGCTTTACAGAGAACACTGAAGCTTTCTTT.

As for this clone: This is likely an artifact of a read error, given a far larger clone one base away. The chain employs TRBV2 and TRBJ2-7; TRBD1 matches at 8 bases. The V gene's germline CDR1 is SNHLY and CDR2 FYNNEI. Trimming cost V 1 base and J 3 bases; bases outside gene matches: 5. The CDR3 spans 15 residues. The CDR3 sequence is CASSEGAGGFYEQYF. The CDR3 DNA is TGTGCCAGCAGTGAAGGGGCAGGGGGCTTCTACGAGCAGTACTTC.

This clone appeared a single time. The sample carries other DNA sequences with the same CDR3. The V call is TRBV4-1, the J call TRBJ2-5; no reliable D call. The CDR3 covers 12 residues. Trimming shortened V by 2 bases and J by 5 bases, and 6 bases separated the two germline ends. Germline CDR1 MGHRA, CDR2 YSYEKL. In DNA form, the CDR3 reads TGCGCCAGCAGCCAACCGAGGGAGACCCAGTACTTC. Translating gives CASSQPRETQYF.

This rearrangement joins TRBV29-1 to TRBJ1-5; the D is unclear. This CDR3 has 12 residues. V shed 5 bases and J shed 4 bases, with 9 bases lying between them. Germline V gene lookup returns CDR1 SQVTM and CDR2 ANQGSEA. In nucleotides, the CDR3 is TGCAGCGTTCGGGAGTTAAATCAGCCCCAGCATTTT. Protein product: CSVRELNQPQHF.

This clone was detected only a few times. The CDR3: CASSIGLRGYTF. The CDR3 nucleotides read TGTGCCAGCTCAATTGGCCTGCGTGGCTACACCTTC. The chain joins TRBV18 to TRBJ1-2, with no clear D. V was cut by 5 bases and J by 7 bases, with 11 bases left in between. The CDR3 loop spans 12 amino acids. Per germline, CDR1 KGHSH and CDR2 LQKENI.

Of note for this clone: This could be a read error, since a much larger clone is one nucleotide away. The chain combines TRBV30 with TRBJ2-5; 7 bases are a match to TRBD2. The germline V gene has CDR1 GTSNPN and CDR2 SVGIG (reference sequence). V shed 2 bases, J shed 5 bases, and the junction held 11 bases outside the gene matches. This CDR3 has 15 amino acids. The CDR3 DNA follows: TGTGCCTGGAGTACCTGGGGGGGGGTCTGGGAGACCCAGTACTTC. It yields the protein CAWSTWGGVWETQYF.

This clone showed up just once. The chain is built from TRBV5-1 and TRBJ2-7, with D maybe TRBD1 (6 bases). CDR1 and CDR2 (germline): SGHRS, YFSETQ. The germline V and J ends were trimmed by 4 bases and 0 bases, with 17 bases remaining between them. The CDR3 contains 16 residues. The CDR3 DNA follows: TGCGCCAGCAGCACCGCGGACCGGGACACCTCCTACGAGCAGTACTTC. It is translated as CASSTADRDTSYEQYF.

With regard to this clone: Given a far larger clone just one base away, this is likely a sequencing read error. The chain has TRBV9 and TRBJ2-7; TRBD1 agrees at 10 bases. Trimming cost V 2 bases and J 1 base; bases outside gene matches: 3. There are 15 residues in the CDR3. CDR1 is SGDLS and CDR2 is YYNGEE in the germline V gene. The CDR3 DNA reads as TGTGCCAGCAGCGTGGGACAGGGGTGGTCCTACGAGCAGTACTTC. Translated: CASSVGQGWSYEQYF. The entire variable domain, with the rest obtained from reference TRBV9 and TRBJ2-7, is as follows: DSGVTQTPKHLITATGQRVTLRCSPRSGDLSVYWYQQSLDQGLQFLIQYYNGEERAKGNILERFSAQQFPDLHSELNLSSLELGDSALYFCASSVGQGWSYEQYFGPGTRLTVT.

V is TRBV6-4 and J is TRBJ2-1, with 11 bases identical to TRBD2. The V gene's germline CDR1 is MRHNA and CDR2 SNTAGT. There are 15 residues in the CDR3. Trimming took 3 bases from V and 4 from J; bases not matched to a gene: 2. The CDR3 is CASSEGTSGYNEQFF. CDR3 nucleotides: TGTGCCAGCAGTGAGGGGACTAGCGGATACAATGAGCAGTTCTTC.

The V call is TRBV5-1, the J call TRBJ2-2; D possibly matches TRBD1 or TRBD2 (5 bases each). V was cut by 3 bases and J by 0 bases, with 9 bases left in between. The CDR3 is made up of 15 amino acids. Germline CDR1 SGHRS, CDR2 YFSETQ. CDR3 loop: CASSWDGTNTGELFF. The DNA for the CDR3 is TGCGCCAGCAGCTGGGACGGAACGAACACCGGGGAGCTGTTTTTT.

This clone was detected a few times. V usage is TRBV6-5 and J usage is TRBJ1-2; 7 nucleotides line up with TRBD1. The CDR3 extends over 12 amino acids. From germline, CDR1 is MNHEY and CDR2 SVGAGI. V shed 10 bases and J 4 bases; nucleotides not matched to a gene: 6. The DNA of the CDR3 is TGTGCCACCCGGGACAGCACCTATGGCTACACCTTC. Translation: CATRDSTYGYTF.

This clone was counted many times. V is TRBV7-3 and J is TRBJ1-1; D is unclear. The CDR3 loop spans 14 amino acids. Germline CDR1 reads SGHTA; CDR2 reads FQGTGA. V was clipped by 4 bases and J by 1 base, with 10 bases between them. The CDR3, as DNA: TGTGCCAGCAGCTACGGGCCTTCGAACACTGAAGCTTTCTTT. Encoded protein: CASSYGPSNTEAFF. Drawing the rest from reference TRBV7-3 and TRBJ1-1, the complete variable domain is GAGVSQTPSNKVTEKGKYVELRCDPISGHTALYWYRQSLGQGPEFLIYFQGTGAADDSGLPNDRFFAVRPEGSVSTLKIQRTERGDSAVYLCASSYGPSNTEAFFGQGTRLTVV.

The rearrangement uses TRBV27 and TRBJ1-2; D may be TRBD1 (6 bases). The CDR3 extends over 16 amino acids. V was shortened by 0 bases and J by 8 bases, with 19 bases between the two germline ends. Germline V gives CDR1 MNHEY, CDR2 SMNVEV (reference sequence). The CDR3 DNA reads TGTGCCAGCAGTTTATCGGCCGGGACACCATCGGCAGGCTACACCTTC. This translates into CASSLSAGTPSAGYTF.

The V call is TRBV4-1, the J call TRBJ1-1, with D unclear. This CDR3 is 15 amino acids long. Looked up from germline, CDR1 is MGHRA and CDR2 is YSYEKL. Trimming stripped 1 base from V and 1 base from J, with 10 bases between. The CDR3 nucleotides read TGCGCCAGCAGCCAAGGCCGACAAACGAACACTGAAGCTTTCTTT. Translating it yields CASSQGRQTNTEAFF.

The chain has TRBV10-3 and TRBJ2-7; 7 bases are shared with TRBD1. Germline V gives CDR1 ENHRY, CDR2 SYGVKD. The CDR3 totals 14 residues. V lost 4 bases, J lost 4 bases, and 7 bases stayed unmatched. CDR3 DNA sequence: TGTGCCATCAGTGGCCGGACAGGATCTTACGAGCAGTACTTC. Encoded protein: CAISGRTGSYEQYF.

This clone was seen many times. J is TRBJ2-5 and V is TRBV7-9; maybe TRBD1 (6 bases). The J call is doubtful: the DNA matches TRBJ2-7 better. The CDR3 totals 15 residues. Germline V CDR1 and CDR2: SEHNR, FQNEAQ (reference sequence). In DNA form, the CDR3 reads TGTGCCAGCAGCTCTCCATCGGTGGGGGCAGACGAGCAGTACTTC. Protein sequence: CASSSPSVGADEQYF.